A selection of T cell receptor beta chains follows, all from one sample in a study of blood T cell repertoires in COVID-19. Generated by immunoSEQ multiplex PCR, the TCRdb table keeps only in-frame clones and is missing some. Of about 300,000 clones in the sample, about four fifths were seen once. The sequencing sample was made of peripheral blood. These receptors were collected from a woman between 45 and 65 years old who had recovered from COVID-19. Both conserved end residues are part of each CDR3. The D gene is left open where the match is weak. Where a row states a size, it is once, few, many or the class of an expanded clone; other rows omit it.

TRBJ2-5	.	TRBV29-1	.	TGCAGCGTTGAATGGGCAGGGGCTCAAGAGACCCAGTACTTC	CSVEWAGAQETQYF
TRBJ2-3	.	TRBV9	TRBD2	TGTGCCAGCAGCGCTAGGACTAGCGGACTGACAGATACGCAGTATTTT	CASSARTSGLTDTQYF
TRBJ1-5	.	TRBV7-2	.	TGTGCCAGCAGCTTAGGGGGTCCCAGGGTCGGTCAGCCCCAGCATTTT	CASSLGGPRVGQPQHF
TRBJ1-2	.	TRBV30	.	TGTGCCTGGATGTCACCCACCCAGGGAAACTATGGCTACACCTTC	CAWMSPTQGNYGYTF
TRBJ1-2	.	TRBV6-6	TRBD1	TGTGCCAGCAGCCAAACAAAGACAGGGTTAGAGGGCTACACCTTC	CASSQTKTGLEGYTF
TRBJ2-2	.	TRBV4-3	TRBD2	TGCGCCAGCAGCCAATCCTTTACTAGCGGGGGTCCCGGGGAGCTGTTTTTT	CASSQSFTSGGPGELFF
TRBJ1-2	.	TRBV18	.	TGTGCCAGCTCACCCCGATCCGAACAGAAATACTATGGCTACACCTTC	CASSPRSEQKYYGYTF
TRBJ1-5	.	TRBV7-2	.	TGTGCCAGCAGCTTAGACTCCGGCGGAAGCAATCAGCCCCAGCATTTT	CASSLDSGGSNQPQHF
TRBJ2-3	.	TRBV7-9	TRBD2	TGTGCCAGCAGCTTAGCGGGGAGCGGGAGGCGGGGAGATACGCAGTATTTT	CASSLAGSGRRGDTQYF
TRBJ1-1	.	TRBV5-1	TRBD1	TGCGCCAGCAGCTTCCCAGGGGGGACTGAAGCTTTCTTT	CASSFPGGTEAFF
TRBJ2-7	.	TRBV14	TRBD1	TGTGCCAGCAGCCCTTCGGCGGGACAGGGGATTTACGAGCAGTACTTC	CASSPSAGQGIYEQYF
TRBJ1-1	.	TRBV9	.	TGTGCCAGCAGCTCCCTAACCGTCGGTTACGGGGAAGCTTTCTTT	CASSSLTVGYGEAFF
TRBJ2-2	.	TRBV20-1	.	TGCAGTGCTAGTAACAGGCCGAACACCGGGGAGCTGTTTTTT	CSASNRPNTGELFF
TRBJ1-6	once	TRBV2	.	TGTGCCAGCACCTCCCTAGCACATAATTCACCCCTCCACTTT	CASTSLAHNSPLHF
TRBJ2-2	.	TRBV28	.	TGTGCCAGCAGTTCGCGACAGGATAGCACCGGGGAGCTGTTTTTT	CASSSRQDSTGELFF
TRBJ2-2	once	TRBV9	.	TGTGCCAGCAGCGTAGTGCCCACCGGCGGCACCGGGGAGCTGTTTTTT	CASSVVPTGGTGELFF
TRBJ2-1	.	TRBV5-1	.	TGCGCCAGCAGCCGAACAAAACCAGATGAGCAGTTCTTC	CASSRTKPDEQFF
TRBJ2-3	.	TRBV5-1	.	TGCGCCAGCAGCTTGGCCGTGACTCTTCCCGGGGGCACAGATACGCAGTATTTT	CASSLAVTLPGGTDTQYF
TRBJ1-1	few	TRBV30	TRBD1	TGTGCCTGGAGTCGTCACAGGGGCCATGAAGCTTTCTTT	CAWSRHRGHEAFF
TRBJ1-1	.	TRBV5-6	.	TGTGCCAGCAGCGTGGGACAAGTGAACACTGAAGCTTTCTTT	CASSVGQVNTEAFF
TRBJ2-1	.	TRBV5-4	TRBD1	TGTGCCAGCAGCCCTGAAGCACAGGGGGCTACTGAGCAGTTCTTC	CASSPEAQGATEQFF
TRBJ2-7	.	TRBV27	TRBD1	TGTGCCAGCAGTTCCCGACAGGGCGCCTACGAGCAGTACTTC	CASSSRQGAYEQYF
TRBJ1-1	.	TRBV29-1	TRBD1	TGCAGCGTTCTTAGACAGGGGGGGAACACTGAAGCTTTCTTT	CSVLRQGGNTEAFF
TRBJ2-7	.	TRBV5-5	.	TGTGCCAGCAGCTTATTTCTGACAGGTCCCTACGAGCAGTACTTC	CASSLFLTGPYEQYF
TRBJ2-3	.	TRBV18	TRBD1	TGTGCCAGCTCACGGGGACAGGGAGTAACAGATACGCAGTATTTT	CASSRGQGVTDTQYF
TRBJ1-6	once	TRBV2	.	TGTGCCTCCGGCGGGGTTGTTAATAATTCACCCCTCCACTTT	CASGGVVNNSPLHF
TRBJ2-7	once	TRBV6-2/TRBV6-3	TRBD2	TGTGCCAGCAGTTTCTCGGGACTACTATACGAGCAGTACTTC	CASSFSGLLYEQYF
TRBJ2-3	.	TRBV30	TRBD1	TGTGCCTGGAGTTGGGCAGGGGGCCGGCGAACAGATACGCAGTATTTT	CAWSWAGGRRTDTQYF
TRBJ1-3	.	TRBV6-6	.	TGTGCCAGCAGTTACTCCCCTTACTCTGGAAACACCATATATTTT	CASSYSPYSGNTIYF
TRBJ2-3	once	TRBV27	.	TGTGCCAGCAGTTTATCTCCTAGTAAATACACAGATACGCAGTATTTT	CASSLSPSKYTDTQYF
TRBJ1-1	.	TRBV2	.	TGTGCCAGCAGGGCTGGCCTCGCCGACACTGAAGCTTTCTTT	CASRAGLADTEAFF
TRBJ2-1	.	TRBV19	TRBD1	TGTGCCAGTAGTAGGGGGACAGCTTACAATGAGCAGTTCTTC	CASSRGTAYNEQFF
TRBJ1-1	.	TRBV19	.	TGTGCCACCCGTCCCAACAGGGTTGGTTTCACTGAAGCTTTCTTT	CATRPNRVGFTEAFF
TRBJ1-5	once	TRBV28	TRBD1	TGTGCCAGCAGTTCTGCGACAGGGGGAAACAATCAGCCCCAGCATTTT	CASSSATGGNNQPQHF
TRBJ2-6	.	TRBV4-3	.	TGCGCCAGCAGCCAAGGGGTCAGGGGGGCCAACGTCCTGACTTTC	CASSQGVRGANVLTF
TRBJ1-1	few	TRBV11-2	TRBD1	TGTGCCAGCAGCCCAAGCCCCAGGGGGCTGGACACTGAAGCTTTCTTT	CASSPSPRGLDTEAFF
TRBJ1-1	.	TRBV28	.	TGTGCCAGCATCAGAACGGGGGGGTCTCCCACTGAAGCTTTCTTT	CASIRTGGSPTEAFF
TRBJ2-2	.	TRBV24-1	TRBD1	TGTGCCACCAGTGAATTTCGGGGACAGGCGAACACCGGGGAGCTGTTTTTT	CATSEFRGQANTGELFF
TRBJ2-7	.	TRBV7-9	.	TGTGCCAGCAGCTTCCGGGACACGGAGCAGTACTTC	CASSFRDTEQYF
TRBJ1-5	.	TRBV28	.	TGTGCCAGCAGTTTTCGGGGTCCCAATCAGCCCCAGCATTTT	CASSFRGPNQPQHF
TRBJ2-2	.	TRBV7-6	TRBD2	TGTGCCAGCAGCAAACTAGCGACTGCCGGGGAGCTGTTTTTT	CASSKLATAGELFF
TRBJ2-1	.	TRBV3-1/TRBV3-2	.	TGTGCCAGCAGCCATGGTAGCCGCTCCTACAATGAGCAGTTCTTC	CASSHGSRSYNEQFF
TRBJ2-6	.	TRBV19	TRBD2	TGTGCTTCGGGGGGGGTGCCCTCTGGGGCCAACGTCCTGACTTTC	CASGGVPSGANVLTF
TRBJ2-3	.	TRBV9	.	TGTGCCAGCAGCGTCTTAGTTAGCACAGATACGCAGTATTTT	CASSVLVSTDTQYF
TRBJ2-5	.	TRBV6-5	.	TGTGCCAGCAGTCTTACTCGGAGGGAGACCCAGTACTTC	CASSLTRRETQYF
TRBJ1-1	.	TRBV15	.	TGTGCCACCAGCAGAGATTCAGCAGGGAACACTGAAGCTTTCTTT	CATSRDSAGNTEAFF